The T cell receptor (beta chain) under discussion was sequenced for a study of T cell changes during pregnancy in multiple sclerosis. Clones were sequenced by immunoSEQ multiplex PCR, and TCRdb holds only the in-frame ones, with some missing. The data show 60,000 to 85,000 clones, about 90% seen once. The V gene lost 4 bases and the J gene lost 4 bases, with 15 bases spanning the gap. From germline, CDR1 is SGHDT and CDR2 YYEEEE. The CDR3 totals 16 residues. The genes are TRBV5-6 and TRBJ2-6; TRBD2 might be the D (5 bases). The material sequenced was peripheral blood, taken in the second trimester of pregnancy. The TCR was taken from a female donor in good health, enrolled as a control in a pregnancy study. CDR3 sequence: CASSPLRESGANVLTF. CDR3 nucleotide sequence: TGTGCCAGCAGCCCACTTAGGGAGTCGGGGGCCAACGTCCTGACTTTC.